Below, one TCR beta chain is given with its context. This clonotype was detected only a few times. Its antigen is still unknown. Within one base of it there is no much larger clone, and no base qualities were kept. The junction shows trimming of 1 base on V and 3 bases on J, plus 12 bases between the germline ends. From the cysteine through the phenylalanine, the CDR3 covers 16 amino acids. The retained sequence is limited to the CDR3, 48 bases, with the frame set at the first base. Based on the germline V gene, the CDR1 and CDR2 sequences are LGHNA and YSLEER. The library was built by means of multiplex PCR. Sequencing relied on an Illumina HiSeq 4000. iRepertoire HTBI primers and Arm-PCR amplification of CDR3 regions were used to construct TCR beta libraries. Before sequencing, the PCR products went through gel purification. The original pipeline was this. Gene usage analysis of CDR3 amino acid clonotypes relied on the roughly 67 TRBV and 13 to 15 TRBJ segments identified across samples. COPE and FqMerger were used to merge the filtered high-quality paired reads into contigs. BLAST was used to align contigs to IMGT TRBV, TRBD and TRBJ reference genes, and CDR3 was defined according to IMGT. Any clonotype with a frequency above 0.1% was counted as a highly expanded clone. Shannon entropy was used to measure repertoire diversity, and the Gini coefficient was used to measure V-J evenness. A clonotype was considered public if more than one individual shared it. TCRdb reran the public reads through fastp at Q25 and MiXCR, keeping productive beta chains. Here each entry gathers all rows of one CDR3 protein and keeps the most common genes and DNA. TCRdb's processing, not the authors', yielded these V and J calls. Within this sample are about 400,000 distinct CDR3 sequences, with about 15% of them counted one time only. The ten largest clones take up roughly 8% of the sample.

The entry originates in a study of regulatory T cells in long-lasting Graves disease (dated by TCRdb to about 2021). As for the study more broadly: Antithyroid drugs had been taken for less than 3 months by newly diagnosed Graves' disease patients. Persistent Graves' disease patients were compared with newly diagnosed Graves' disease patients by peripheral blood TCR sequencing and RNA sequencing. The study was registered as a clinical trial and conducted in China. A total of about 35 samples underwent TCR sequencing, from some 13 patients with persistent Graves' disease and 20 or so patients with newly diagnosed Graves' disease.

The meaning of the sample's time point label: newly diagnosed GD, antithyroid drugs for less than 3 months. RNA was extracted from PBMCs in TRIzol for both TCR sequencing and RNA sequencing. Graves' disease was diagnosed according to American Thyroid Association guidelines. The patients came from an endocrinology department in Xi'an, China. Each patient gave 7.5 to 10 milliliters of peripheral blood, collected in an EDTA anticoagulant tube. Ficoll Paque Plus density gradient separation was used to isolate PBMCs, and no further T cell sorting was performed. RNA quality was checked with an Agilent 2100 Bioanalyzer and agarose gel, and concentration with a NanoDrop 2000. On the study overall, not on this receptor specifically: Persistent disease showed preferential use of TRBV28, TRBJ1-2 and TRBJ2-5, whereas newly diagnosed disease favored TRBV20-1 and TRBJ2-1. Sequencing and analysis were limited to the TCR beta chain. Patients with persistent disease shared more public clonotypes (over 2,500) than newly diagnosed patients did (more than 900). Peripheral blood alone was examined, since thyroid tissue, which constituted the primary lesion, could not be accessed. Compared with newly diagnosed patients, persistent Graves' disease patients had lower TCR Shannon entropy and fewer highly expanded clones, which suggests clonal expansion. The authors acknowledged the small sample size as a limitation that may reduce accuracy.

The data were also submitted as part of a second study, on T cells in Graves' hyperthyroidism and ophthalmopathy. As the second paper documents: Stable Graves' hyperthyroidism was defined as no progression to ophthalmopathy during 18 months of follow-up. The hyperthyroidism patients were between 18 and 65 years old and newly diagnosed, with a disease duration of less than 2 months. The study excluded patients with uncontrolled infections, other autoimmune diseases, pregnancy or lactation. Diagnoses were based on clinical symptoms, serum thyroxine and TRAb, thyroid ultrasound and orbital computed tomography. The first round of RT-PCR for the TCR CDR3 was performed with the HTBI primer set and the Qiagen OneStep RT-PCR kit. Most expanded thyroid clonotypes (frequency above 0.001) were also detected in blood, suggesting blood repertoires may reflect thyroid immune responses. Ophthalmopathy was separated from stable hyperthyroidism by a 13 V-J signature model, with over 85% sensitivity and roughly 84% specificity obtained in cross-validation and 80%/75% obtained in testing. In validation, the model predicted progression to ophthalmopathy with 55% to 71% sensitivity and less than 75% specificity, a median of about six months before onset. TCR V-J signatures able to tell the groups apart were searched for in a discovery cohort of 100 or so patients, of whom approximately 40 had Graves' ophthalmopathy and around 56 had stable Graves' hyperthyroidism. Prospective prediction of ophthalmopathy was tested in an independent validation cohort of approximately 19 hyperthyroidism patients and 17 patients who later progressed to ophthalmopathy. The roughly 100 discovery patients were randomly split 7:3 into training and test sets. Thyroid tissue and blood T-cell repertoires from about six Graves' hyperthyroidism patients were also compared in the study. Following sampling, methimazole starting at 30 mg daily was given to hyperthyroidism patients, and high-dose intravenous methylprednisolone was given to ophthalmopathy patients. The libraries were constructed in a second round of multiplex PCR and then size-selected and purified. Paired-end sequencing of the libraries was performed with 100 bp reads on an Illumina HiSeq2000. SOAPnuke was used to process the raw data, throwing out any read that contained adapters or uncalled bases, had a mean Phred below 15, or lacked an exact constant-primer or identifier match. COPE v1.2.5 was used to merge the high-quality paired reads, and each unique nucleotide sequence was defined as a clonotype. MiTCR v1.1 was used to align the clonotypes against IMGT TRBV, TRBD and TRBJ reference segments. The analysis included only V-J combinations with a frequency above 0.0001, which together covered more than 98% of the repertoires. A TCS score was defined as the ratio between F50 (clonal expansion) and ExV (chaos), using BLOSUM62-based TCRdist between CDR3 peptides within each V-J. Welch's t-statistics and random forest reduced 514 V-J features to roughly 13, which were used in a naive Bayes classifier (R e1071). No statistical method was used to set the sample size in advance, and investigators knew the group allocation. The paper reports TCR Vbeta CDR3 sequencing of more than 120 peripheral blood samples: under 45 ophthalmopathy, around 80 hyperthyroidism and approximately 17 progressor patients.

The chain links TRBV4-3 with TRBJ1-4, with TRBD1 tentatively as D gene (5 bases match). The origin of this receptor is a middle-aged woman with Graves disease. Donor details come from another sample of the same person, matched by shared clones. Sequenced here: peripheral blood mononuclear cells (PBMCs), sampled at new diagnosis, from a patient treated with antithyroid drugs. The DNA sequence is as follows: TGCGCCAGCAGCCAAGGGGGGGGGATCCCTAATGAAAAACTGTTTTTT. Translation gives CASSQGGGIPNEKLFF.